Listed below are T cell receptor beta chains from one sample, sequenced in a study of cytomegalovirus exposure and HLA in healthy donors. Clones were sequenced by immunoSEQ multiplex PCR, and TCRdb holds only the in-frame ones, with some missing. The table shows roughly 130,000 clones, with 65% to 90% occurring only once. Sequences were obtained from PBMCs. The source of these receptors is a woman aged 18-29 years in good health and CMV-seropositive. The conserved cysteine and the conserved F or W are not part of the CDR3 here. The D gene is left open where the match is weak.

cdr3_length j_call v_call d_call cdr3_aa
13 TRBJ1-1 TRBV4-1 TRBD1 ASSHRDSKNTEAF
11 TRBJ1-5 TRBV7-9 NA ASSLELAQPQH
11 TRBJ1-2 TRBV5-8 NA ASSFGGNFGYT
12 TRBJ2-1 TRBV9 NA ASSLGGSYNEQF
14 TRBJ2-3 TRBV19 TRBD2 ASSPSGGLPPDTQY
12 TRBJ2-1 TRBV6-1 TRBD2 ASCDGRAYNEQF
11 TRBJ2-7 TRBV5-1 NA ASSLTGTSEQY
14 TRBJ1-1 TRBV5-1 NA ASSLAYRGLETEAF
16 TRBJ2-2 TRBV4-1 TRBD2 ASSQGTSGGRKTGELF
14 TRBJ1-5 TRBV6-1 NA ASSVSTLGGDQPQH
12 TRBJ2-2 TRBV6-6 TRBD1 ASTRQGNTGELF
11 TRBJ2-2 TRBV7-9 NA SSSPQNTGELF
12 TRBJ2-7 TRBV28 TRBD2 ATSGRGVTYEQY
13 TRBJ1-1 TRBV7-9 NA ASSPTTALNTEAF
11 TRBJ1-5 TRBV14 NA ASSQVGDQPQH
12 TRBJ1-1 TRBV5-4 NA ASSWEVSNTEAF
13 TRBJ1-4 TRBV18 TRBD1 ASSPRQGIDEKLF
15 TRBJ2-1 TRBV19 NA ASGSLQLPSSYNEQF
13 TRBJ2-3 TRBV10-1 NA ASSDGPGITDTQY
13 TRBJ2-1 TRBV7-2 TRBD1 ASSHRDSAYNEQF
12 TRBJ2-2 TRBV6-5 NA ASSYGQTTGELF
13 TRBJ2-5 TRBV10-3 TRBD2 AISASGGEQETQY
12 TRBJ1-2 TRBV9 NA ASSVSSEPHGYT
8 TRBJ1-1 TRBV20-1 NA SVGGIRAF
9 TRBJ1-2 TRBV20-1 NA SATGEQGYT
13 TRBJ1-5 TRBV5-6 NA ASSFWGTSNQPQH
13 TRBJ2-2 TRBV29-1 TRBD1 SGRTTGSFTGELF
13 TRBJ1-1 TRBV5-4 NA ASSLGGALNTEAF